This entry lists 30 T cell receptor beta chains sequenced from one sample in a study of CD8+CD57+ T cells in acquired aplastic anemia. The template for TCR beta VDJ and CDR3 sequence profiling was genomic DNA. Via MiXCR, TCRdb re-called the reads, giving one row per CDR3 protein. This repertoire shows around 200,000 distinct CDR3 sequences, roughly 55% found once; its top ten account for 25% to 30%. The material sequenced was sorted CD4+, CD8+, or CD8+CD57+ T cells (not recorded which) from PBMCs. These receptors came from a human donor in good health.

This clonotype was counted a few times. V usage is TRBV5-1 and J usage is TRBJ2-7; 12 bases map to TRBD2. The ends lost 4 bases at V and 9 bases at J; junction bases unmatched: 14. Germline V gives CDR1 SGHRS, CDR2 YFSETQ. The CDR3 contains 16 residues. The CDR3 reads CASSLRTSGTPLRQYF. The CDR3 nucleotides read TGCGCCAGCAGCCTAAGGACTAGCGGGACCCCCCTCCGGCAGTACTTC.

The genes are TRBV7-8 and TRBJ2-5, with D uncertain. Germline lookup yields CDR1 SGHVS and CDR2 FQNEAQ. With 7 bases removed from V and 2 bases from J, the gap between germline ends came to 5 bases. This CDR3 comprises 11 residues. CDR3 nucleotide sequence: TGTGCCAGCACATTACAAGAGACCCAGTACTTC. It encodes CASTLQETQYF. The variable domain in full, completed from reference TRBV7-8 and TRBJ2-5, reads GAGVSQSPRYKVAKRGQDVALRCDPISGHVSLFWYQQALGQGPEFLTYFQNEAQLDKSGLPSDRFFAERPEGSVSTLKIQRTQQEDSAVYLCASTLQETQYFGPGTRLLVL.

This clonotype occurred many times. The gene calls are TRBV5-4 and TRBJ2-2; 10 nucleotides agree with TRBD1. In germline, CDR1 is SGHNT, CDR2 YYREEE (reference sequence). V was pared by 5 bases and J by 2 bases, with 12 bases of the junction left unmatched. This CDR3 is built from 18 residues. The CDR3 DNA sequence: TGTGCCAGCAGAGAGGGACAGGGGAAGGTCGAAAACACCGGGGAGCTGTTTTTT. Its protein product is CASREGQGKVENTGELFF.

This clonotype showed up many times. This sequence joins TRBV5-6 and TRBJ1-4; 7 nucleotides match TRBD1. Trimming cost V 4 bases and J 1 base; bases outside gene matches: 4. This CDR3 region has 15 residues. Germline CDR1 and CDR2: SGHDT and YYEEEE. The chain's CDR3 is CASSPNRGTNEKLFF. The CDR3, as DNA: TGTGCCAGCAGCCCTAACAGGGGAACTAATGAAAAACTGTTTTTT.

V usage is TRBV14 and J usage is TRBJ2-7; 9 nucleotides line up with TRBD2. V dropped 1 base and J dropped 6; count of bases not matched to a gene: 7. This CDR3 has 15 residues. The germline CDR1 and CDR2 sequences are SGHDN and FVKESK. CDR3 coding DNA: TGTGCCAGCAGCCAAGTCGGCGGGAGGGTTCGCGAGCAGTACTTC. Encoded protein: CASSQVGGRVREQYF.

The J gene is TRBJ2-3, the V gene TRBV7-2; weak D call: TRBD2 (6 bases). The V end was cut by 5 bases, the J end by 1 base, with 13 bases between. There are 15 residues in the CDR3. Germline CDR1 and CDR2: SGHTA and FQGNSA. CDR3 loop: CASSTAGLGTDTQYF. DNA of the CDR3: TGTGCCAGCAGCACTGCGGGATTGGGCACAGATACGCAGTATTTT.

The V call is TRBV7-6, the J call TRBJ2-1; D is possibly TRBD2 (5 bases). Looked up from germline, CDR1 is SGHVS and CDR2 is FNYEAQ. The ends were cut back, 0 bases at V and 8 bases at J, with 11 bases in the middle. This CDR3 region has 14 residues. This CDR3 is CASSLAQAGDEQFF. The CDR3 coding sequence is TGTGCCAGCAGCTTAGCGCAGGCCGGGGATGAGCAGTTCTTC.

The chain couples TRBV10-2 to TRBJ1-3; 10 nucleotides agree with TRBD1. The CDR3 extends over 15 amino acids. The germline V gene encodes CDR1 WSHSY and CDR2 SAAADI. Trimming removed 6 bases from V and 0 bases from J; junction bases left unmatched: 2. This chain's CDR3 is CASRTGGVSGNTIYF. The CDR3 DNA follows: TGCGCCAGCAGGACAGGGGGCGTCTCTGGAAACACCATATATTTT.

The chain joins TRBV20-1 to TRBJ2-5; TRBD1 aligns across 7 bases. The germline V gene encodes CDR1 DFQATT and CDR2 SNEGSKA (reference sequence). The CDR3 runs 14 residues. V shed 3 bases, J shed 2 bases, and the junction held 6 bases outside the gene matches. CDR3 loop: CSARTGQSQETQYF. The CDR3 nucleotides read TGCAGTGCTAGGACGGGACAGTCTCAAGAGACCCAGTACTTC.

A word on this clonotype: The junction differs from germline at one of its ends, possibly a read error. J is TRBJ2-1 and V is TRBV9, with D perhaps TRBD1 or TRBD2 (6 bases each). Per germline, CDR1 SGDLS and CDR2 YYNGEE. CDR3 length: 14 residues. The CDR3 loop is CASSAGAGIDERFF. The CDR3 DNA sequence: TGTGCCAGCAGCGCGGGGGCAGGGATCGATGAGCGGTTCTTC.

At least ten counts were recorded for this clonotype. The chain couples TRBV6-2 or TRBV6-3 to TRBJ2-3; 13 nucleotides align to TRBD2. The CDR3 has 16 amino acids. CDR1 is MNHEY, CDR2 SVGEGT, per germline. The J segment lost 6 bases and the V segment lost 5 bases, leaving 8 bases of the junction unmatched. The CDR3 loop is CASSPGLAGVGDTQYF. CDR3 sequence (DNA): TGTGCCAGCAGTCCTGGACTAGCGGGGGTCGGGGATACGCAGTATTTT.

The genes are TRBV12-3 or TRBV12-4 and TRBJ2-7; D may be TRBD1 (6 bases). Trimming removed 5 bases at V and 0 bases at J, with 17 bases between. There are 16 residues in the CDR3. CDR3 coding DNA: TGTGCCAGCAGTCAACGGACAGTTAGGAGCTCCTACGAGCAGTACTTC. Translation gives CASSQRTVRSSYEQYF.

The chain links TRBV10-3 to TRBJ2-3; no definite D call. Germline lookup yields CDR1 ENHRY and CDR2 SYGVKD. CDR3 length: 15 residues. The V end lost 6 bases, the J end lost 5 bases, and 18 bases lay between the germline ends. CDR3 nucleotides: TGTGCCATCAGCTTATTAGGCAGTGATGAAGATACGCAGTATTTT. It yields the protein CAISLLGSDEDTQYF.

The sample holds many counts of this clonotype. The J gene is TRBJ2-2, the V gene TRBV11-3; 7 nucleotides match TRBD2. CDR1 is SGHNT and CDR2 is YENEEA in the germline V gene. The ends lost 3 bases at V and 5 bases at J; junction bases unmatched: 6. This CDR3 has 15 amino acids. The CDR3 nucleotides are TGTGCCAGCAGCTTTAGTAACGGGGGGACCGGGGAGCTGTTTTTT. It codes for CASSFSNGGTGELFF.

This chain links TRBV7-2 with TRBJ2-2; D unresolved. Trimming took 5 bases from V and 7 from J, leaving 5 bases between them. This CDR3 has 11 residues. Per germline, CDR1 SGHTA and CDR2 FQGNSA. This chain's CDR3 is CASSPDGELFF. The CDR3 DNA follows: TGTGCCAGCAGCCCTGACGGGGAGCTGTTTTTT.

This clonotype has just a few counts. This chain joins TRBV2 and TRBJ1-2; D gene ambiguous. The V gene lost 7 bases and the J gene lost 8 bases, with 2 bases spanning the gap. The CDR3 spans 8 residues. Germline lookup yields CDR1 SNHLY and CDR2 FYNNEI. The CDR3 nucleotides are TGTGCCAGCAACGGCTACACCTTC. Its translation is CASNGYTF.

J is TRBJ2-7 and V is TRBV4-1, with D hard to call. Germline lookup yields CDR1 MGHRA and CDR2 YSYEKL. The CDR3 loop spans 13 amino acids. The germline V and J ends were trimmed by 2 bases and 7 bases, with 12 bases remaining between them. CDR3 DNA: TGCGCCAGCAGCCAAAGCCTGTCCGGGGAGCAGTACTTC. It specifies CASSQSLSGEQYF.

V is TRBV29-1 and J is TRBJ2-2; D gene ambiguous. The germline gives CDR1 SQVTM, CDR2 ANQGSEA. V gave up 4 bases and J gave up 0 bases, with 6 bases separating them. This CDR3 has 13 amino acids. CDR3 nucleotide sequence: TGCAGCGTTGTTGTGGCGAACACCGGGGAGCTGTTTTTT. Encoded protein: CSVVVANTGELFF.

V and J are TRBV29-1 and TRBJ1-2, with TRBD1 as a possible D gene (6 bases). Germline V gives CDR1 SQVTM, CDR2 ANQGSEA. V was pared by 7 bases and J by 2 bases, with 11 bases between. The CDR3 is 12 amino acids. The CDR3 nucleotides are TGCAGCGCAGAGGGGGAGAACTATGGCTACACCTTC. Translation: CSAEGENYGYTF.

There are many counts of this clonotype. V is TRBV6-6 and J is TRBJ1-1, with D perhaps matching TRBD1 (5 bases). The CDR3 contains 15 residues. Germline-derived CDR1 and CDR2 are MNHNY and SVGAGI (reference sequence). V was shortened by 6 bases and J by 6 bases, with 20 bases between the two germline ends. The CDR3: CASSFTGPGGAEAFF. In DNA form, the CDR3 reads TGTGCCAGCAGCTTTACTGGACCGGGGGGAGCTGAAGCTTTCTTT.

This chain connects TRBV29-1 to TRBJ1-1; TRBD1 might be the D (6 bases). Germline CDR1 SQVTM, CDR2 ANQGSEA. Trimming stripped 2 bases from V and 1 base from J, with 20 bases between. The length of the CDR3 is 17 residues. CDR3 amino acids: CSVETWGARRGNTEAFF. In DNA form, the CDR3 reads TGCAGCGTTGAAACTTGGGGGGCGCGGCGGGGGAACACTGAAGCTTTCTTT.

J is TRBJ1-2 and V is TRBV29-1; D is ambiguous. The CDR3 is made up of 12 amino acids. Per the germline V gene, CDR1 is SQVTM and CDR2 is ANQGSEA. The V and J ends lost 7 bases and 8 bases respectively, with 17 bases between them. The CDR3 loop reads CSADPFLEGYTF. The CDR3 bases are TGCAGCGCCGATCCCTTCTTGGAGGGCTACACCTTC.

This chain connects TRBV10-3 to TRBJ2-7, with TRBD1 identical over 8 bases. This CDR3 is built from 14 residues. V gave up 2 bases and J gave up 6 bases; unmatched junction bases: 6. Germline CDR1 is ENHRY and CDR2 is SYGVKD. The CDR3 DNA is TGTGCCATCAGTGAGACGGACAGGGCCCCCGAGCAGTACTTC. Protein product: CAISETDRAPEQYF.

The genes are TRBV2 and TRBJ1-1; the match to TRBD1 covers 7 bases. After removal of 10 bases from V and 3 bases from J, the junction contained 26 bases not matched to a gene. The length of the CDR3 is 19 residues. Germline CDR1 reads SNHLY; CDR2 reads FYNNEI. CDR3 region: CANRGGTGELFWLDTEAFF. The CDR3 DNA reads as TGTGCCAACAGGGGAGGCACCGGGGAGCTGTTTTGGTTGGACACTGAAGCTTTCTTT.

With regard to this clonotype: The CDR3 does not end in the conserved phenylalanine or tryptophan, so this is likely a read error. The V call is TRBV2, the J call TRBJ2-5, with 10 bases that match TRBD2. The length of the CDR3 is 17 residues. CDR1 SNHLY and CDR2 FYNNEI come from the germline V gene. The CDR3 DNA reads TGTGCCAGCAGTGGCGGTAGCGGGGGGCTGTACCAAGGGACCCAGTACTCC. Residues: CASSGGSGGLYQGTQYS.

The chain couples TRBV15 to TRBJ2-3, with TRBD1 as a possible D gene (5 bases). CDR3 length: 13 residues. Germline V gene sequence: CDR1 LNHNV, CDR2 YYDKDF (reference sequence). The ends were cut back, 1 base at V and 11 bases at J, with 13 bases in the middle. CDR3 DNA: TGTGCCACCAGCAGAGGACAGCTCGATGAGCAGTATTTT. Translating it yields CATSRGQLDEQYF.

This clonotype was recorded at least ten times. The chain employs TRBV2 and TRBJ2-2; D tentatively reads TRBD1 or TRBD2 (5 bases each). Germline V gene sequence: CDR1 SNHLY, CDR2 FYNNEI. The CDR3 extends over 13 amino acids. V was cut by 6 bases and J by 5 bases, with 10 bases left in between. In nucleotides, the CDR3 is TGTGCCAGCAGGGGACCGCTAACCGGGGAGCTGTTTTTT. It codes for CASRGPLTGELFF.

This clonotype appeared once. The CDR3 sequence: CASSVGTYYGYTF. The CDR3 DNA reads as TGTGCCAGCAGCGTAGGGACTTACTATGGCTACACCTTC. The chain combines TRBV7-6 with TRBJ1-2; possibly TRBD1 for D (5 bases). This CDR3 region has 13 residues. Looked up from germline, CDR1 is SGHVS and CDR2 is FNYEAQ. Trimming removed 5 bases at V and 3 bases at J, with 10 bases between.

The table lists this clonotype with a few counts. The chain uses TRBV24-1 and TRBJ2-1; D gene unclear. Per germline, CDR1 KGHDR and CDR2 SFDVKD. V lost 4 bases, J lost 3 bases, and 6 bases lay in between. This CDR3 has 13 amino acids. CDR3 bases: TGTGCCACCAGTGAGAACAGCTACAATGAGCAGTTCTTC. Translation gives CATSENSYNEQFF.

The CDR3 bases are TGCGCCAGCAGCCCGAATTGGGACAGGAGTCTCTATGGCTACACCTTC. This sequence encodes CASSPNWDRSLYGYTF. The V and J genes are TRBV4-1 and TRBJ1-2; 8 nucleotides agree with TRBD1. This CDR3 spans 16 amino acids. Germline values: CDR1 MGHRA, CDR2 YSYEKL. J lost 4 bases, V lost 4 bases, and 11 bases had no gene match.